The sequence of this T cell receptor beta chain was determined in a study of T cell repertoires in cytomegalovirus infection. Study-wide background: CMV infection plus the matching HLA type was flagged by public TCR beta signatures.

There are 15 residues in the CDR3. V dropped 1 base and J dropped 5 bases, with 12 bases sitting between them. Germline loops: CDR1 MGHRA, CDR2 YSYEKL. One entry per CDR3 protein results from TCRdb running MiXCR on the reads. The top ten clones hold roughly 13% of a sample with approximately 910,000 distinct CDR3 sequences, approximately 33% of them seen once. Note on this clonotype: The antigen is unknown.

The rearrangement uses TRBV4-1 and TRBJ2-1; D is tentatively TRBD1 or TRBD2 (5 bases each). This clonotype was obtained from a human donor in good health (CMV status not recorded). Some clones in this sample may be carry-over from other donors' samples. Sequencing was performed on cultured CD8+ T cells from PBMCs, taken from culture after CMV antigen stimulation. The CDR3 spells CASSQVWGKHNEQFF. The CDR3 DNA reads TGCGCCAGCAGCCAAGTATGGGGGAAACACAATGAGCAGTTCTTC.